This passage covers 3 T cell receptor beta chains from one sample sequenced in a study of CD8+CD57+ T cells in acquired aplastic anemia. It was genomic DNA that served as the template for profiling TCR beta VDJ and CDR3. TCRdb re-called the reads with MiXCR, one entry per CDR3 protein. The top ten clones hold 60% to 75% of a sample with 75,000 to 90,000 distinct CDR3 sequences, approximately 45% of them seen once. The sample consisted of sorted CD4+, CD8+, or CD8+CD57+ T cells (not recorded which) from PBMCs. Receptors originate from a human donor in good health, serving as a control.

This chain connects TRBV5-1 to TRBJ2-1, with 8 bases lining up with TRBD2. The CDR3 extends over 14 amino acids. CDR1 SGHRS and CDR2 YFSETQ come from the germline V gene. Trimming removed 6 bases from V and 4 bases from J; junction bases left unmatched: 6. The CDR3 loop is CASKHREGYNEQFF. CDR3 coding DNA: TGCGCCAGCAAACACCGGGAGGGTTACAATGAGCAGTTCTTC.

Many counts were recorded for this clonotype. The rearrangement joins TRBV19 to TRBJ1-1, with unresolved D. CDR1 is LNHDA and CDR2 is SQIVND in the germline V gene (reference sequence). Deletions cut 8 bases from V and 4 bases from J, with 14 bases between. The CDR3 is 13 residues long. Written as DNA, the CDR3 is TGTGCCAGTGGTACCACGGTGAGCACTGAAGCTTTCTTT. It specifies CASGTTVSTEAFF.

V usage is TRBV27 and J usage is TRBJ2-1; 14 nucleotides match TRBD2. The CDR3 has 16 residues. The germline V gene has CDR1 MNHEY and CDR2 SMNVEV (reference sequence). With V trimmed by 5 bases and J by 5 bases, 5 bases remained unmatched. CDR3 residues: CASSLGLAGDHNEQFF. In nucleotides, the CDR3 is TGTGCCAGCAGTCTGGGACTAGCGGGAGACCACAATGAGCAGTTCTTC.